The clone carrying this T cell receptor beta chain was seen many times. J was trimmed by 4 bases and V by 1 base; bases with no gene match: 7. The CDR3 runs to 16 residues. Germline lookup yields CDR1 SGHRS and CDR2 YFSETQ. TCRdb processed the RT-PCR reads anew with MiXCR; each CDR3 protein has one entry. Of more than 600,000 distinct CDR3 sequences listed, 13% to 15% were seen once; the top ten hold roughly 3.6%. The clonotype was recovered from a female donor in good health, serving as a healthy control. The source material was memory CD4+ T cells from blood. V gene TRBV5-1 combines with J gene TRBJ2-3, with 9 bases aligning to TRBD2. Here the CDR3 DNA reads TGCGCCAGCAGCTTGAGCCCGGGACTAGCCGCAGATACGCAGTATTTT. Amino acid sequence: CASSLSPGLAADTQYF.